This T cell receptor (beta chain) was obtained from a study of blood T cell repertoires in COVID-19. Study as a whole: From T cells, B-cell-depleted T cells, or PBMCs came the material, which was cDNA or gDNA.

This CDR3 comprises 14 residues. Germline V gene data show CDR1 as MDHEN and CDR2 as SYDVKM. V lost 8 bases to trimming and J lost 8 bases; unmatched junction nucleotides: 11. In the source study's methods: Amplifying reference gene primers gave estimates of nucleated cell counts. The assay was immunoSEQ multiplex PCR, and TCRdb's table has in-frame clones only and misses some. D and trimming were read from the DNA, whereas the V and J calls and clone size are those reported in that table. The sample lists 470,000 or so clones; approximately 85% were seen once. The J gene is TRBJ2-1, the V gene TRBV28; TRBD1 matches 8 bases. The sequencing input was peripheral blood. The receptor was isolated from a human donor in a cohort sampled during active COVID-19. CDR3 amino acids: CASYKGSRGHEQFF. CDR3 DNA: TGTGCCAGCTACAAGGGTAGCAGGGGGCATGAGCAGTTCTTC. Drawing the rest from reference TRBV28 and TRBJ2-1, the complete variable domain is DVKVTQSSRYLVKRTGEKVFLECVQDMDHENMFWYRQDPGLGLRLIYFSYDVKMKEKGDIPEGYSVSREKKERFSLILESASTNQTSMYLCASYKGSRGHEQFFGPGTRLTVL.